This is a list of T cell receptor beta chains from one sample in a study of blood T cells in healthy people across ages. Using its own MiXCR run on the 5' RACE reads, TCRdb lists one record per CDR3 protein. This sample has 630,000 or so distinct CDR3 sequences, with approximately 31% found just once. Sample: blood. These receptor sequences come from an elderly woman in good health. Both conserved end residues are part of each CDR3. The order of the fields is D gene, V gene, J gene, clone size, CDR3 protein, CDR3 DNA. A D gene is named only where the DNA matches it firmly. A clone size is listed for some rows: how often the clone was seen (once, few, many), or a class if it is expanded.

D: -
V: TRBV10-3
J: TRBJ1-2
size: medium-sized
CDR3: CAISEFEQGDYGYTF
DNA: TGTGCCATCAGTGAGTTCGAACAGGGAGACTATGGCTACACCTTC

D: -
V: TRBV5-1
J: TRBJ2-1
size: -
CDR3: CASSLGGKSYNEQFF
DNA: TGCGCCAGCAGCTTGGGAGGGAAGTCCTACAATGAGCAGTTCTTC

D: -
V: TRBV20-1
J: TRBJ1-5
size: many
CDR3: CSARAQGGLGNQPQHF
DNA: TGCAGTGCTAGAGCCCAAGGCGGCTTGGGCAATCAGCCCCAGCATTTT

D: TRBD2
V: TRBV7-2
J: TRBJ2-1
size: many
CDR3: CASRYSGGDEQFF
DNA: TGTGCCAGCAGGTATAGCGGGGGAGACGAGCAGTTCTTC

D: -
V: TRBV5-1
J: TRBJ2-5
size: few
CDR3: CASSSQGLDLETQYF
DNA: TGCGCCAGCAGCTCTCAAGGACTGGACTTGGAGACCCAGTACTTC

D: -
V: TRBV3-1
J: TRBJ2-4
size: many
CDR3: CASSLLTEPKNIQYF
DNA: TGTGCCAGCAGCCTTCTGACGGAGCCCAAAAACATTCAGTACTTC

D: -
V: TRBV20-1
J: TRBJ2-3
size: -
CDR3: CSASQGLTDTQYF
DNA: TGCAGTGCTTCACAGGGTCTAACAGATACGCAGTATTTT

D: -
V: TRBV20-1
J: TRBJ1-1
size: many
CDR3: CSARSPNVGRNTEAFF
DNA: TGCAGTGCTAGATCCCCTAATGTGGGGCGAAACACTGAAGCTTTCTTT

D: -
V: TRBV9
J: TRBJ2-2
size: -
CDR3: CASSVTPDGGTGELFF
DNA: TGTGCCAGCAGCGTTACCCCGGACGGGGGCACCGGGGAGCTGTTTTTT

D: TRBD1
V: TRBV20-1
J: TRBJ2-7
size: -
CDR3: CSVRGDRDYEQYF
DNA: TGCAGTGTTAGAGGGGACAGGGACTACGAGCAGTACTTC

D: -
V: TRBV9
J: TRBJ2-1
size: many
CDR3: CASSVDSTISSYNEQFF
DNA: TGTGCCAGCAGCGTAGACTCGACCATTAGCTCCTACAATGAGCAGTTCTTC

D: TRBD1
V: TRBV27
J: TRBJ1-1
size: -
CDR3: CATGTGGAFF
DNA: TGTGCCACCGGGACAGGGGGAGCTTTCTTT

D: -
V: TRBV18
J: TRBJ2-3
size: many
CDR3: CASSPRRAGDTQYF
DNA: TGTGCCAGCTCCCCCCGGCGGGCCGGGGATACGCAGTATTTT

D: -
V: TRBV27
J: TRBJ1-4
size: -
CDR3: CAAGRRNEKLFF
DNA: TGTGCGGCAGGGAGGAGGAATGAAAAACTGTTTTTT

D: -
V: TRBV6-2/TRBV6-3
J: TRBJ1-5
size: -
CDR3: CASSYQRSSGSEQPQHF
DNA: TGTGCCAGCAGTTACCAGAGGTCTTCGGGAAGCGAGCAGCCCCAGCATTTT

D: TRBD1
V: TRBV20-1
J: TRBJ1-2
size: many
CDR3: CSARQRTGGVNTF
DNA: TGCAGTGCTAGACAGCGGACAGGGGGTGTGAACACCTTC

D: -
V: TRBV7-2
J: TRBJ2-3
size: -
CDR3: CASSYSGIPGDTQYF
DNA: TGTGCCAGCAGCTACTCCGGGATACCCGGCGATACGCAGTATTTT

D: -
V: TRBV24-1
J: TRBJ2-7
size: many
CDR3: CATSDLRGEQYF
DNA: TGTGCCACCAGTGATTTGCGGGGGGAGCAGTACTTC

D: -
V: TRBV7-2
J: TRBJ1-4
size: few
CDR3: CASSFGTQNEKLFF
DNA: TGTGCCAGCAGCTTCGGGACCCAAAATGAAAAACTGTTTTTT

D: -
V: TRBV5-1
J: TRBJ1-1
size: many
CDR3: CASSSGQINTEAFF
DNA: TGCGCCAGCAGCTCTGGACAGATCAACACTGAAGCTTTCTTT

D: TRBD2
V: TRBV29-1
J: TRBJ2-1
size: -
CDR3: CSGSRTSAGEQFF
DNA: TGCAGCGGAAGCAGGACTAGCGCTGGTGAGCAGTTCTTC

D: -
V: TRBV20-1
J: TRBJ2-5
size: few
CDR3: CGTYRDQETQYF
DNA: TGCGGGACTTACAGGGACCAAGAGACCCAGTACTTC

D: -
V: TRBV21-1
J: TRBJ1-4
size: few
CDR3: CASSKGEVGPNEKLFF
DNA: TGTGCCAGCAGCAAAGGGGAGGTCGGCCCAAATGAAAAACTGTTTTTT

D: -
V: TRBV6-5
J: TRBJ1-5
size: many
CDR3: CASRSGGSQPQHF
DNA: TGTGCCAGCAGGTCGGGGGGAAGCCAGCCCCAGCATTTT

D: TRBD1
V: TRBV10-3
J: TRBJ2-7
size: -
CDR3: CAISGQGTPGGGRYEQYF
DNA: TGTGCCATCAGTGGACAGGGAACCCCTGGAGGTGGTCGGTACGAGCAGTACTTC

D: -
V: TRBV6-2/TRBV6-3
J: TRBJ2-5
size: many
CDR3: CASSYSLSRREITETQYF
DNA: TGTGCCAGCAGTTACTCTCTGAGTAGGAGGGAGATAACGGAGACCCAGTACTTC

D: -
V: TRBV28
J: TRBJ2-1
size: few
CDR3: CASSPGLTGYNEQFF
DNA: TGTGCCAGCAGTCCCGGACTAACGGGATACAATGAGCAGTTCTTC

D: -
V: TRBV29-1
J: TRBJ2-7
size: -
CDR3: CSVEGGDTREQYF
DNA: TGCAGCGTTGAAGGAGGGGATACGAGAGAGCAGTACTTC

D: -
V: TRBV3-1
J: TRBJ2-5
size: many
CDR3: CASSQGSGAGETQYF
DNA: TGTGCCAGCAGCCAAGGTTCAGGGGCAGGGGAGACCCAGTACTTC

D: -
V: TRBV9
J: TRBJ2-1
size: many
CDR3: CASSAGLAGGPYNEQFF
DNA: TGTGCCAGCAGCGCAGGACTTGCCGGGGGGCCATACAATGAGCAGTTCTTC

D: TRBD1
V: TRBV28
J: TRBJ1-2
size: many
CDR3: CASRSGTGSHGYTF
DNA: TGTGCCAGCAGGTCCGGGACAGGGTCCCATGGCTACACCTTC

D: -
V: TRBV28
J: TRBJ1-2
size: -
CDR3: CASSLSRQVGGYTF
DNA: TGTGCCAGCAGTTTATCTAGGCAGGTGGGGGGCTACACCTTC

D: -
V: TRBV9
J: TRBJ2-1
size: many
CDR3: CASSVGTSGFNEQFF
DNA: TGTGCCAGCAGCGTAGGGACGAGTGGTTTCAATGAGCAGTTCTTC

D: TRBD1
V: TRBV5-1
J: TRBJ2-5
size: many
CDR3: CASSMRGTGTETQYF
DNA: TGCGCCAGCAGCATGCGCGGGACAGGGACAGAGACCCAGTACTTC

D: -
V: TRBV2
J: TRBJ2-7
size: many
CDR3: CASSDREVPYKQYF
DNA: TGTGCCAGCAGTGACAGGGAGGTCCCTTACAAGCAGTACTTC

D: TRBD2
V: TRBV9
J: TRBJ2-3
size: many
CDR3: CASSVSAGAADTQYF
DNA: TGTGCCAGCAGCGTATCAGCGGGGGCGGCAGATACGCAGTATTTT

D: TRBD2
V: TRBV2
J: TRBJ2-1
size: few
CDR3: CASSPPGLAGGRAQFF
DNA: TGTGCCAGCAGCCCGCCGGGACTAGCGGGGGGCAGGGCCCAGTTCTTC

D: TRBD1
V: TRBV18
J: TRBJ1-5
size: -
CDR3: CASSPTAGGNQPQHF
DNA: TGTGCCAGCTCACCGACAGCAGGGGGAAATCAGCCCCAGCATTTT

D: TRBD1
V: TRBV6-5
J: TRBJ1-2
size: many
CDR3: CASRGTGIRGYTF
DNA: TGTGCCAGCAGGGGGACAGGGATTCGTGGCTACACCTTC

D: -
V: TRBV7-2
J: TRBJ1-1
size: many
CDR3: CASSLAVGGAEAFF
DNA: TGTGCCAGCAGCTTAGCGGTCGGGGGCGCTGAAGCTTTCTTT

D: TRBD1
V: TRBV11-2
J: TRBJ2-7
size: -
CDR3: CASSETRQGSIRFF
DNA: TGTGCCAGCAGCGAAACCCGACAGGGAAGCATTCGGTTCTTC

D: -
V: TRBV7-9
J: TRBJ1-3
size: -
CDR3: CASSLWVEGFSRNTIYF
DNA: TGTGCCAGCAGCTTATGGGTCGAAGGATTTTCACGAAACACCATATATTTT